These 4 T cell receptor beta chains were sequenced from one sample in a study of CD8+ T cells in alopecia areata. Specified treatment: oral pan-JAK inhibitor, 5-10 mg twice daily. RNA extraction was followed by reverse transcription into cDNA, which acted as the sequencing template. Sequenced by immunoSEQ multiplex PCR; TCRdb stores in-frame clones only, minus some. Here the sample spans just over 150,000 clones, around 71% being singletons. The sequences come from CD4+ T cells sorted from blood, collected at week 4, from a patient treated with tofacitinib. The origin of the receptors is a human donor with alopecia areata.

This clone was seen only a few times. The chain links TRBV6-5 to TRBJ2-7; D unclear. The germline CDR1 and CDR2 sequences are MNHEY and SVGAGI. Trimming pared 6 bases from V and 3 bases from J, leaving 18 bases between. The CDR3 is 15 amino acids. The CDR3 is CASRLAAEPHYEQYF. The CDR3 DNA is TGTGCCAGCAGGCTCGCGGCAGAACCCCACTACGAGCAGTACTTC.

The V gene is TRBV9, the J gene TRBJ2-3; the D is unclear. CDR3 size: 14 residues. Germline CDR1 SGDLS, CDR2 YYNGEE. V dropped 0 bases and J dropped 2 bases, with 7 bases sitting between them. The CDR3 nucleotides read TGTGCCAGCAGCGTAGCCTCGATCACAGATACGCAGTATTTT. Translated: CASSVASITDTQYF.

The CDR3, as DNA: TGTGCCAGCAGCCCGCCGGGACAGGGGGCCTCCGGGGAGCTGTTTTTT. Its protein product is CASSPPGQGASGELFF. The chain links TRBV5-4 to TRBJ2-2, with 12 bases matching TRBD1. The V gene end was trimmed by 4 bases and the J gene end by 6 bases; junction bases not matched to a gene: 7. Per the germline V gene, CDR1 is SGHNT and CDR2 is YYREEE (reference sequence). CDR3 size: 16 residues. Supplemented by reference TRBV5-4 and TRBJ2-2, the full variable domain reads ETGVTQSPTHLIKTRGQQVTLRCSSQSGHNTVSWYQQALGQGPQFIFQYYREEENGRGNFPPRFSGLQFPNYSSELNVNALELDDSALYLCASSPPGQGASGELFFGEGSRLTVL.

This clone has only a few counts. Other nucleotide sequences from this sample produce the same CDR3. The V and J genes are TRBV5-6 and TRBJ2-7; possibly TRBD2 for D (5 bases). The CDR3 has 14 residues. Trimming cost V 0 bases and J 5 bases, with 12 bases left between them. Per germline, CDR1 SGHDT and CDR2 YYEEEE. This chain's CDR3 is CASSLGRVIDEQYF. The CDR3 coding sequence is TGTGCCAGCAGCTTGGGGCGGGTAATCGACGAGCAGTACTTC. The full variable domain, rest sourced from reference TRBV5-6 and TRBJ2-7, is DAGVTQSPTHLIKTRGQQVTLRCSPKSGHDTVSWYQQALGQGPQFIFQYYEEEERQRGNFPDRFSGHQFPNYSSELNVNALLLGDSALYLCASSLGRVIDEQYFGPGTRLTVT.